This T cell receptor beta chain was identified in a study of OX40 agonist ivuxolimab in advanced cancers. TCRdb's copy holds only in-frame clones and misses some; the assay was immunoSEQ multiplex PCR. This sample has approximately 72,000 clones, with around 80% found just once. Germline CDR1 SGHTA, CDR2 FQGNSA. Unmatched junction bases numbered 10, after V lost 3 bases and J lost 4 bases. The CDR3 runs 17 residues. The specimen was CD4+ or CD8+ T cells sorted from blood, collected in a trial of the OX40 agonist ivuxolimab. This TCR came from an adult with an advanced solid tumor such as melanoma, head and neck, liver or kidney cancer. The chain is built from TRBV7-2 and TRBJ2-3, with 10 bases identical to TRBD2. This CDR3 reads CASSFGASGSFADTQYF. CDR3 sequence (DNA): TGTGCCAGCAGCTTTGGGGCTAGCGGGAGTTTCGCAGATACGCAGTATTTT.